The clone carrying this T cell receptor (beta chain) was detected a few times. Its antigen is still unknown. TCRdb processed the 5' RACE reads anew with MiXCR; each CDR3 protein has one entry. In the table there are some 88,000 distinct CDR3 sequences, more than 20% of which are singletons. The data originate from a study of T-cell memory formation after mild COVID-19. Overall study context: Each donor largely had its own TCR clusters. General study findings and limits: Day 15 to 85 contracting clones showed balanced CD4/CD8; day 15 to 37 expanders favored CD4+. CD4+ contracting clones were mainly CM and EM; CD8+ ones, EMRA. Some clones that responded were present in memory (sampled pre-infection), which suggests cross-reactive memory joined.

Trimming shortened V by 8 bases and J by 1 base, and 11 bases separated the two germline ends. The CDR3 runs to 12 residues. Looked up from germline, CDR1 is DFQATT and CDR2 is SNEGSKA (reference sequence). This receptor was obtained from a man younger than 30 who had mild COVID-19 (a few samples of this study predate the infection). Cell type and time point are not known. The sequenced sample was PBMCs or a T cell subset sorted from them (not recorded which). The chain is built from TRBV20-1 and TRBJ2-5; tentative D call: TRBD1 (7 bases). CDR3 nucleotide sequence: TGCAGTCCGCGGGACAGCCAAGAGACCCAGTACTTC. Protein sequence: CSPRDSQETQYF.